This entry lists 28 T cell receptor beta chains sequenced from one sample in a study of T cell responses to AZD1222 COVID-19 vaccine. Libraries were prepared by immunoSEQ multiplex PCR; TCRdb keeps only in-frame clonotypes and omits some of them. The sample comprises about 27,000 clones, roughly 90% of which are singletons, and approximately 8.1% rests with the top ten. Material: peripheral blood, obtained 28 days after the second AZD1222 dose. Receptor source: an adult who received the AZD1222 COVID-19 vaccine.

This chain uses TRBV3-1 (or the pseudogene TRBV3-2) with TRBJ1-6; D is unclear. With 0 bases removed from V and 9 bases from J, the gap between germline ends came to 9 bases. Per the germline V gene, CDR1 is LGHDT and CDR2 is YNNKEL (reference sequence). This CDR3 region has 14 residues. The CDR3 loop is CASSQERQPSPLHF. CDR3 sequence (DNA): TGTGCCAGCAGCCAAGAGCGGCAGCCTTCACCCCTCCACTTT.

The chain recombines TRBV7-2 with TRBJ2-7; TRBD1 matches 7 bases. The CDR3 spans 12 residues. Germline loops: CDR1 SGHTA, CDR2 FQGNSA. The junction had 3 bases not matched to a gene; V was cut back by 4 bases and J by 6 bases. CDR3 coding DNA: TGTGCCAGCAGCTCGACAGGGCTCGAGCAGTACTTC. Translating it yields CASSSTGLEQYF.

V gene TRBV5-3 combines with J gene TRBJ1-6; TRBD1 agrees at 8 bases. TRBV5-3 is recorded as an ORF, its role being uncertain. The CDR3 is 18 residues long. V gave up 0 bases and J gave up 0 bases; unmatched junction bases: 5. The CDR3 bases are TGTGCCAGAAGCTTGGAGGACAGGGAGAGCTCCTATAATTCACCCCTCCACTTT. Its protein is CARSLEDRESSYNSPLHF.

This chain connects TRBV12-3 or TRBV12-4 to TRBJ2-7; D might be TRBD1 (6 bases). Trimming took off 5 bases at V and 2 bases at J, with 10 bases between the two ends. The CDR3 spans 13 residues. CDR3 protein: CASSRGSTYEQYF. The CDR3 coding sequence is TGTGCCAGCAGTAGGGGGAGCACCTACGAGCAGTACTTC.

This CDR3 is CASSLEGHHNSPLHF. CDR3 in DNA: TGCGCCAGCAGCTTGGAGGGACACCATAATTCACCCCTCCACTTT. J is TRBJ1-6 and V is TRBV5-1; the D gene is possibly TRBD1 (6 bases). Trimming stripped 0 bases from V and 5 bases from J, with 9 bases between. This CDR3 contains 15 residues. Germline V gene lookup returns CDR1 SGHRS and CDR2 YFSETQ.

This clone was recorded a few times. The rearrangement uses TRBV27 and TRBJ2-7, with D possibly called TRBD1 or TRBD2 (5 bases each). Germline lookup yields CDR1 MNHEY and CDR2 SMNVEV (reference sequence). Trimming shortened V by 5 bases and J by 7 bases, and 12 bases separated the two germline ends. This CDR3 comprises 12 residues. The CDR3 spells CASSQIGGEQYF. CDR3 sequence (DNA): TGTGCCAGCAGTCAAATTGGGGGTGAGCAGTACTTC.

A single count supports this clone. V and J are TRBV19 and TRBJ2-2; 9 positions agree with TRBD2. V shed 3 bases, J shed 4 bases, and the junction held 12 bases outside the gene matches. The germline V gene has CDR1 LNHDA and CDR2 SQIVND (reference sequence). CDR3 length: 18 amino acids. The CDR3 bases are TGTGCCAGTAGTATTGGGACTAGCTGGTACCGTATCACCGGGGAGCTGTTTTTT. This codes for CASSIGTSWYRITGELFF. Complete variable domain (other parts from reference TRBV19 and TRBJ2-2): DGGITQSPKYLFRKEGQNVTLSCEQNLNHDAMYWYRQDPGQGLRLIYYSQIVNDFQKGDIAEGYSVSREKKESFPLTVTSAQKNPTAFYLCASSIGTSWYRITGELFFGEGSRLTVL.

The chain has TRBV28 and TRBJ1-5; D might be TRBD1 (6 bases). Trimming pared 8 bases from V and 6 bases from J, leaving 11 bases between. This CDR3 comprises 12 residues. In germline, CDR1 is MDHEN, CDR2 SYDVKM. The CDR3 here is CASQGGSQPQHF. DNA of the CDR3: TGTGCCAGCCAAGGGGGTTCTCAGCCCCAGCATTTT.

The chain has TRBV7-2 and TRBJ2-1, with 9 positions matching TRBD1. The CDR3 runs 12 residues. In germline, CDR1 is SGHTA, CDR2 FQGNSA. J was trimmed by 9 bases and V by 5 bases; bases with no gene match: 2. In nucleotides, the CDR3 is TGTGCCAGCAGCGCGGACAGGGGTGAGCAGTTCTTC. Amino acids: CASSADRGEQFF.

This sequence joins TRBV19 and TRBJ2-4; D possibly corresponds to TRBD1 (6 bases). V lost 7 bases to trimming and J lost 5 bases, with 12 bases between them. Germline assignment: CDR1 LNHDA and CDR2 SQIVND (reference sequence). This CDR3 is built from 13 residues. CDR3 region: CASTLGAQNIQYF. The CDR3 DNA follows: TGTGCCAGTACCCTGGGGGCTCAAAACATTCAGTACTTC.

V and J are TRBV30 and TRBJ1-1; D is unresolved. From germline, CDR1 is GTSNPN and CDR2 SVGIG (reference sequence). The V and J ends lost 0 bases and 1 base respectively, with 6 bases between them. There are 13 residues in the CDR3. In DNA form, the CDR3 reads TGTGCCTGGAGTGTACCACCGAACACTGAAGCTTTCTTT. This codes for CAWSVPPNTEAFF.

The CDR3 loop is CASSQDPDGLGEQYF. The DNA of the CDR3 is TGCGCCAGCAGCCAAGATCCAGACGGGCTGGGCGAGCAGTACTTC. The V and J genes are TRBV4-1 and TRBJ2-7; D not certain. This CDR3 comprises 15 residues. Germline-derived CDR1 and CDR2 are MGHRA and YSYEKL. V lost 0 bases, J lost 6 bases, and 15 bases lay in between.

The rearrangement uses TRBV5-1 and TRBJ2-1; D remains unclear. Germline CDR1 reads SGHRS; CDR2 reads YFSETQ. The CDR3 has 13 residues. Trimming pared 1 base from V and 5 bases from J, leaving 7 bases between. The CDR3 loop reads CASSLLQNNEQFF. CDR3 sequence (DNA): TGCGCCAGCAGCTTGCTTCAGAACAATGAGCAGTTCTTC.

This chain uses TRBV6-5 with TRBJ2-7; D is undetermined. The CDR3 loop spans 11 amino acids. Germline lookup yields CDR1 MNHEY and CDR2 SVGAGI. V lost 7 bases to trimming and J lost 4 bases, with 8 bases between them. The CDR3 here is CASTRQYEQYF. CDR3 bases: TGTGCCAGCACTCGGCAGTACGAGCAGTACTTC.

The genes are TRBV27 and TRBJ1-5; 9 bases fit TRBD1. Per the germline V gene, CDR1 is MNHEY and CDR2 is SMNVEV (reference sequence). The CDR3 is 17 amino acids. With V trimmed by 4 bases and J by 5 bases, 12 bases remained unmatched. DNA for the CDR3: TGTGCCAGCAGTTCAGGGACAGGGACGTTTCGGGATCAGCCCCAGCATTTT. Translated: CASSSGTGTFRDQPQHF.

The rearrangement joins TRBV19 to TRBJ1-4; 7 bases are a match to TRBD1. Germline V CDR1 and CDR2: LNHDA, SQIVND (reference sequence). The trim removed 8 bases at V and 7 bases at J, leaving 1 base unmatched. The CDR3 contains 11 residues. The CDR3 sequence: CASRQGEKLFF. CDR3 sequence (DNA): TGTGCCAGTCGACAGGGTGAAAAACTGTTTTTT. Combining the CDR3 with reference TRBV19 and TRBJ1-4 gives the whole variable domain DGGITQSPKYLFRKEGQNVTLSCEQNLNHDAMYWYRQDPGQGLRLIYYSQIVNDFQKGDIAEGYSVSREKKESFPLTVTSAQKNPTAFYLCASRQGEKLFFGSGTQLSVL.

V gene TRBV7-2 combines with J gene TRBJ2-7; a possible D gene is TRBD2 (6 bases). CDR1 is SGHTA and CDR2 is FQGNSA in the germline V gene. This CDR3 has 15 residues. V gave up 5 bases and J gave up 4 bases, with 18 bases separating them. CDR3 nucleotides: TGTGCCAGCAGCCTCCGGACTCCTGGGGGGTACGAGCAGTACTTC. Translation: CASSLRTPGGYEQYF.

This clone appeared a single time. The chain employs TRBV27 and TRBJ2-7; D gene uncertain. The V gene lost 3 bases and the J gene lost 0 bases, with 6 bases spanning the gap. In germline, CDR1 is MNHEY, CDR2 SMNVEV (reference sequence). The CDR3 loop spans 13 amino acids. The CDR3 reads CASSFVNSYEQYF. CDR3 nucleotides: TGTGCCAGCAGTTTCGTAAACTCCTACGAGCAGTACTTC.

The rearrangement links TRBV19 to TRBJ2-1; 14 bases are a match to TRBD2. Germline V gene sequence: CDR1 LNHDA, CDR2 SQIVND (reference sequence). Trimming cost V 4 bases and J 8 bases; bases outside gene matches: 7. The CDR3 length is 16 residues. CDR3 residues: CASSTLTSGRAHEQFF. For the CDR3, the DNA is TGTGCCAGTAGTACCCTGACTAGCGGGAGGGCCCATGAGCAGTTCTTC.

The sample holds a few counts of this clone. The chain recombines TRBV27 with TRBJ2-1; 16 positions match TRBD2. Germline V gene sequence: CDR1 MNHEY, CDR2 SMNVEV (reference sequence). Trimming removed 5 bases from V and 8 bases from J; junction bases left unmatched: 6. The length of the CDR3 is 16 residues. The CDR3 is CASSTGLAGGRDEQFF. CDR3 sequence (DNA): TGTGCCAGCAGTACGGGACTAGCGGGAGGGAGGGATGAGCAGTTCTTC.

The chain recombines TRBV19 with TRBJ1-1, with D perhaps TRBD1 (6 bases). V was shortened by 6 bases and J by 2 bases, with 13 bases between the two germline ends. Germline V gene data show CDR1 as LNHDA and CDR2 as SQIVND (reference sequence). The CDR3 length is 14 residues. CDR3 DNA sequence: TGTGCCAGTAGCCACAGGGAATCCAACACTGAAGCTTTCTTT. Protein: CASSHRESNTEAFF.

This chain connects TRBV4-3 to TRBJ2-1; no definite D call. CDR1 LGHNA and CDR2 YSLEER come from the germline V gene. This CDR3 region has 15 residues. Deletions cut 4 bases from V and 0 bases from J, with 10 bases between. The CDR3 region is CASSLAGGSYNEQFF. In nucleotides, the CDR3 is TGCGCCAGCAGCCTAGCAGGCGGCTCCTACAATGAGCAGTTCTTC.

V gene TRBV28 combines with J gene TRBJ1-5, with 9 bases that match TRBD1. V lost 7 bases to trimming and J lost 2 bases; unmatched junction nucleotides: 3. The germline V gene has CDR1 MDHEN and CDR2 SYDVKM. The CDR3 length is 14 residues. CDR3 nucleotides: TGTGCCAGCAACCGGGACAGGGGCAATCAGCCCCAGCATTTT. Amino acids: CASNRDRGNQPQHF.

The chain links TRBV5-4 to TRBJ2-3; 8 bases are a match to TRBD2. Germline V gives CDR1 SGHNT, CDR2 YYREEE (reference sequence). The V segment lost 4 bases and the J segment 3 bases; nucleotides outside the gene matches: 7. The CDR3 is 15 amino acids. CDR3 DNA: TGTGCCAGCAGCCTGGGCAGCGGGAGTACAGATACGCAGTATTTT. Translation gives CASSLGSGSTDTQYF.

This clone has a single count. V gene TRBV20-1 combines with J gene TRBJ1-4, with a tentative D call TRBD1 (5 bases). CDR1 is DFQATT and CDR2 is SNEGSKA in the germline V gene (reference sequence). The V and J ends lost 3 bases and 5 bases respectively, with 10 bases between them. CDR3 length: 13 residues. The CDR3 loop reads CSASAGPNEKLFF. CDR3 bases: TGCAGTGCTAGTGCGGGGCCCAATGAAAAACTGTTTTTT.

V and J are TRBV28 and TRBJ1-6; no clear D gene. Per the germline V gene, CDR1 is MDHEN and CDR2 is SYDVKM. Trimming removed 5 bases from V and 6 bases from J, with 14 bases in between. The CDR3 covers 15 residues. The CDR3 nucleotides read TGTGCCAGCAGTAACCCAATCGGCGTTAATTCACCCCTCCACTTT. Protein product: CASSNPIGVNSPLHF.

This chain connects TRBV14 to TRBJ1-2, with unresolved D. The CDR3 is 13 amino acids. Germline V gives CDR1 SGHDN, CDR2 FVKESK. V was shortened by 1 base and J by 10 bases, with 13 bases between the two germline ends. The CDR3 DNA reads as TGTGCCAGCAGCCAAGGGATGTATCCCCTCTACACCTTC. Protein product: CASSQGMYPLYTF.

As DNA, the CDR3 is TGTGCCAGCTCCAACCTCCGGGACAGGGACTATGGCTACACCTTC. As protein: CASSNLRDRDYGYTF. The V and J genes are TRBV27 and TRBJ1-2, with 9 bases lining up with TRBD1. The CDR3 runs 15 residues. V lost 8 bases, J lost 3 bases, and 10 bases stayed unmatched. Germline V CDR1 and CDR2: MNHEY, SMNVEV (reference sequence).